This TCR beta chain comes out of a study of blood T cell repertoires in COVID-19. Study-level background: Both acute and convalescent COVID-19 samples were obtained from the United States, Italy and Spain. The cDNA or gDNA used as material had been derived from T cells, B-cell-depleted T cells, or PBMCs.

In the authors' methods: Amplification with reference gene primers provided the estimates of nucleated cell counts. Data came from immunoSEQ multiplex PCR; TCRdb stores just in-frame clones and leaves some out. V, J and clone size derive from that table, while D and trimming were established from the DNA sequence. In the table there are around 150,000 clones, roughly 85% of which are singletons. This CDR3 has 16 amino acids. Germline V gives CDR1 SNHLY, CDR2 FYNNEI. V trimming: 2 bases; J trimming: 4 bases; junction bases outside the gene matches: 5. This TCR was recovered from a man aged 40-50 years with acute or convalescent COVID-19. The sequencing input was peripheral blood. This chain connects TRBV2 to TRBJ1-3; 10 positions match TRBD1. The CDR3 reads CASSERQGATGNTIYF. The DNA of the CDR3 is TGTGCCAGCAGTGAACGACAGGGGGCAACAGGAAACACCATATATTTT.